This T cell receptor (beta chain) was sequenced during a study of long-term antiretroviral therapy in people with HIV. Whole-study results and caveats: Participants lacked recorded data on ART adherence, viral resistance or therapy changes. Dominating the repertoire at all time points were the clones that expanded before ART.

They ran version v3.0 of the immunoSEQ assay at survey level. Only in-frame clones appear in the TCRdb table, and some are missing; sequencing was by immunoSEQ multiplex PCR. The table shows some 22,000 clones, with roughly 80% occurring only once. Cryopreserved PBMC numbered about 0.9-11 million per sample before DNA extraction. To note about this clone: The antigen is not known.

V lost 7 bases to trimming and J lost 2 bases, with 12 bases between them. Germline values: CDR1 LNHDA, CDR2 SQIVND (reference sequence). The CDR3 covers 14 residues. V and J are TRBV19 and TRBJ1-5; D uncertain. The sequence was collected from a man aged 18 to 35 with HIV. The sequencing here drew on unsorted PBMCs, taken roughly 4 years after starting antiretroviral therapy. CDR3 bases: TGTGCCAGTAATGCGGGTCAGGGCAATCAGCCCCAGCATTTT. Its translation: CASNAGQGNQPQHF.